What follows are 5 T cell receptor beta chains derived from one specimen sequenced in a study of regulatory T cells in long-lasting Graves disease (dated by TCRdb to the early 2020s). Library generation was performed with multiplex PCR. Instrument on record: Illumina HiSeq 4000. CDR3 regions were amplified by Arm-PCR with iRepertoire HTBI primers to construct TCR beta libraries. TCRdb trimmed public reads at Q25 via fastp, called clones via MiXCR and kept in-frame beta chains. Records with the same CDR3 protein are collapsed into one entry carrying the most frequent genes and DNA. The sample table lists around 480,000 distinct CDR3 sequences, about 16% of them with a count of one. The leading ten clones occupy 20% to 25% of the sample. The time point label, as the study defines it: newly diagnosed GD, antithyroid drugs for less than 3 months. For both TCR sequencing and RNA sequencing, RNA was extracted from PBMCs using TRIzol.

The same sample was also used in a study of T cells in Graves' hyperthyroidism and ophthalmopathy.

The sample was peripheral blood mononuclear cells (PBMCs), taken at new diagnosis, from a patient treated with antithyroid drugs. The receptors originated from a middle-aged woman with Graves disease. Donor details come from another sample of the same person, matched by shared clones.

Notes on this clonotype: A much larger clone lies a single base off, so this may be a read error. V usage is TRBV6-2 or TRBV6-3 and J usage is TRBJ2-1, with TRBD2 matching over 10 bases. V shed 5 bases, J shed 6 bases, and the junction held 10 bases outside the gene matches. The germline V gene encodes CDR1 MNHEY and CDR2 SVGEGT. The CDR3 extends over 16 amino acids. This CDR3 reads CASSEQLAGLCNEQFF. CDR3 coding DNA: TGTGCCAGCAGTGAACAACTAGCGGGGCTGTGCAATGAGCAGTTCTTC.

This clonotype was seen repeatedly, ten times or more. This sequence joins TRBV27 and TRBJ2-3, with 7 positions matching TRBD2. Unmatched junction bases numbered 15, after V lost 8 bases and J lost 4 bases. Germline CDR1 reads MNHEY; CDR2 reads SMNVEV (reference sequence). The CDR3 contains 16 residues. The CDR3, as DNA: TGTGCCAGCCACATGGCTTCGGGGGAGGGCGCAGATACGCAGTATTTT. Protein product: CASHMASGEGADTQYF.

This clonotype was detected ten times or more. This chain joins TRBV12-3 or TRBV12-4 and TRBJ2-3; 15 nucleotides agree with TRBD2. This CDR3 has 19 residues. The junction had 7 bases not matched to a gene; V was cut back by 3 bases and J by 0 bases. The CDR3 bases are TGTGCCAGCAGTTTCCTTGGGACTAGCGGGGGGAGTAGCACAGATACGCAGTATTTT. It encodes CASSFLGTSGGSSTDTQYF.

This clonotype was recorded many times. The chain joins TRBV13 to TRBJ2-3; TRBD2 might be the D (6 bases). Trimming pared 5 bases from V and 1 base from J, leaving 16 bases between. Germline CDR1 reads PRHDT; CDR2 reads FYEKMQ (reference sequence). The CDR3 is 16 amino acids. In DNA, the CDR3 is TGTGCCAGCAGCCCGATGGGGGGAAGAGGCACAGATACGCAGTATTTT. It yields the protein CASSPMGGRGTDTQYF.

This clonotype turned up a few times. The V gene is TRBV3-1, the J gene TRBJ1-6; D possibly corresponds to TRBD1 (5 bases). Germline lookup yields CDR1 LGHDT and CDR2 YNNKEL (reference sequence). Trimming removed 6 bases from V and 7 bases from J, with 10 bases in between. The CDR3 totals 13 residues. For the CDR3, the DNA is TGTGCCAGCAGTTACCAGGGCAATTCACCCCTCCACTTT. Protein sequence: CASSYQGNSPLHF. Combining the CDR3 with reference TRBV3-1 and TRBJ1-6 gives the whole variable domain DTAVSQTPKYLVTQMGNDKSIKCEQNLGHDTMYWYKQDSKKFLKIMFSYNNKELIINETVPNRFSPKSPDKAHLNLHINSLELGDSAVYFCASSYQGNSPLHFGNGTRLTVT.